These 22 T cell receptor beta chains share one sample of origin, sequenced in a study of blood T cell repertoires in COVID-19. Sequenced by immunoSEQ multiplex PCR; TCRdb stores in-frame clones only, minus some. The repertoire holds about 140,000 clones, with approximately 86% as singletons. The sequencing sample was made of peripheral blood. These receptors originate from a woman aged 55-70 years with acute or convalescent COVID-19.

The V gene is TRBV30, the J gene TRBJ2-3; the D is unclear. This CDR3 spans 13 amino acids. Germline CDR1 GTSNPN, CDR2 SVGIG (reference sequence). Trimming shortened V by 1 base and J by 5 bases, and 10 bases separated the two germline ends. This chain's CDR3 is CAWSGVAGDTQYF. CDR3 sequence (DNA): TGTGCCTGGAGTGGGGTAGCTGGAGATACGCAGTATTTT.

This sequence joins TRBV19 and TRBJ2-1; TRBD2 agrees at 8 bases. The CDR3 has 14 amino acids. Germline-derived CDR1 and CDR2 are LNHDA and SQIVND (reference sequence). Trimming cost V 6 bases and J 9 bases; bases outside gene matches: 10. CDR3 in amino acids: CASRGTGGLSEQFF. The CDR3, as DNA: TGTGCCAGTAGAGGGACGGGGGGGCTCAGTGAGCAGTTCTTC. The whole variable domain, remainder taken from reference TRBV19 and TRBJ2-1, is DGGITQSPKYLFRKEGQNVTLSCEQNLNHDAMYWYRQDPGQGLRLIYYSQIVNDFQKGDIAEGYSVSREKKESFPLTVTSAQKNPTAFYLCASRGTGGLSEQFFGPGTRLTVL.

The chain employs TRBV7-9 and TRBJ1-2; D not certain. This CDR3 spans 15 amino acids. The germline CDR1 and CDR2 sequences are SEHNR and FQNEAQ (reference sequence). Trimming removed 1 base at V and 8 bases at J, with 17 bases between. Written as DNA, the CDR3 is TGTGCCAGCAGCTTAGAAACTGACGAGCCGGGGGGCTACACCTTC. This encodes CASSLETDEPGGYTF.

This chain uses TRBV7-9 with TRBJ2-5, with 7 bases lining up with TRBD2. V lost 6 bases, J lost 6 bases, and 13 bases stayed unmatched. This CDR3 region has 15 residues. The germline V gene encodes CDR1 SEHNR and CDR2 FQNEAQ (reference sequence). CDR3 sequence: CASRDRLAPLQTQYF. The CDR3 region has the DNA TGTGCCAGCAGGGACCGACTAGCTCCCTTGCAGACCCAGTACTTC.

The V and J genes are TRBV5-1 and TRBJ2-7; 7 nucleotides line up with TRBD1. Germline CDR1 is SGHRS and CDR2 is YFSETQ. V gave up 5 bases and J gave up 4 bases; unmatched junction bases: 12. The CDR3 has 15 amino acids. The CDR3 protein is CASSDARTGSYEQYF. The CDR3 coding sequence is TGCGCCAGCAGTGATGCCCGGACAGGTTCGTACGAGCAGTACTTC.

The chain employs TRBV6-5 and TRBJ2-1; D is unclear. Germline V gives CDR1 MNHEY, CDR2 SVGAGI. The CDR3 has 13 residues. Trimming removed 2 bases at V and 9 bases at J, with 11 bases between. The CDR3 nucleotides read TGTGCCAGCAGTTACACAACTAATTCTGAGCAGTTCTTC. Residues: CASSYTTNSEQFF.

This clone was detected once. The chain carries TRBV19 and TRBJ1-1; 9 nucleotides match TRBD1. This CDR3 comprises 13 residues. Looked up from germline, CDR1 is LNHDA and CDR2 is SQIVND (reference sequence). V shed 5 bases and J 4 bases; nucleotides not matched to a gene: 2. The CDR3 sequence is CASSGTGRTEAFF. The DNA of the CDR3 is TGTGCCAGTAGTGGGACAGGGCGCACTGAAGCTTTCTTT.

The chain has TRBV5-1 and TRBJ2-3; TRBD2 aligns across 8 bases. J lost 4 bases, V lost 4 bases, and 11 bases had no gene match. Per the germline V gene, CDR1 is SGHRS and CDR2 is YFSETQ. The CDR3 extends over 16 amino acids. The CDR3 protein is CASSRRSGGLPDTQYF. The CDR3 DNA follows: TGCGCCAGCAGCCGGAGGAGCGGGGGTTTACCAGATACGCAGTATTTT. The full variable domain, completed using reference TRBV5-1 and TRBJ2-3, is KAGVTQTPRYLIKTRGQQVTLSCSPISGHRSVSWYQQTPGQGLQFLFEYFSETQRNKGNFPGRFSGRQFSNSRSEMNVSTLELGDSALYLCASSRRSGGLPDTQYFGPGTRLTVL.

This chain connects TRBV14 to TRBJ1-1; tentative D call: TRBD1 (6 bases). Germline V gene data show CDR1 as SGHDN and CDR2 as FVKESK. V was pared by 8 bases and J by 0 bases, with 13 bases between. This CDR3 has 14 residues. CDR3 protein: CASGGPQLNTEAFF. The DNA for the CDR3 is TGTGCCAGCGGGGGCCCTCAGCTGAACACTGAAGCTTTCTTT.

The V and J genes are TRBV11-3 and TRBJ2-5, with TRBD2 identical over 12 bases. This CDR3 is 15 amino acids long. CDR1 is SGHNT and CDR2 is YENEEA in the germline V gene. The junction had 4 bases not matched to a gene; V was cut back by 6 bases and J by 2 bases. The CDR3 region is CASRSGLAGQETQYF. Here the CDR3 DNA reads TGTGCCAGCAGATCAGGACTAGCGGGGCAAGAGACCCAGTACTTC.

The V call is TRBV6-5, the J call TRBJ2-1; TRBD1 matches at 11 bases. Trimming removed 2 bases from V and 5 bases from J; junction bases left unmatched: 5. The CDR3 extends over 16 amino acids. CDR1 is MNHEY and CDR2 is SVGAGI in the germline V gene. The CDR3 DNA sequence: TGTGCCAGCAGTTACAATAGGGACAGGGGGAACAATGAGCAGTTCTTC. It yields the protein CASSYNRDRGNNEQFF.

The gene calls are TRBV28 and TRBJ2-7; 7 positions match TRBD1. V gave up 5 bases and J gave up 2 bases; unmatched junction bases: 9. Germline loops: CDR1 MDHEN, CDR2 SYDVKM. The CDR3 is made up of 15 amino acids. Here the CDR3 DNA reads TGTGCCAGCAGTACAGGGGTCCAGATACCCTACGAGCAGTACTTC. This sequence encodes CASSTGVQIPYEQYF.

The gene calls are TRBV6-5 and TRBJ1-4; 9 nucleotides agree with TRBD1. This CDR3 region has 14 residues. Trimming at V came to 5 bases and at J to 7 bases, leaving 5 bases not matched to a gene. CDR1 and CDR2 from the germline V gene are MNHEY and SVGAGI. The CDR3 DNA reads TGTGCCAGCAGTCACGGACAGGGGATTGAAAAACTGTTTTTT. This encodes CASSHGQGIEKLFF.

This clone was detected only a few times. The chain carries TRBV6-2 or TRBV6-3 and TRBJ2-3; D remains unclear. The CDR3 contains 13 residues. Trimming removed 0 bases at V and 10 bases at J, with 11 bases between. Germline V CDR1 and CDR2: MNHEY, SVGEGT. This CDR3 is CASSYSWQNAQYF. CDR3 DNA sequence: TGTGCCAGCAGTTACTCGTGGCAGAACGCGCAGTATTTT.

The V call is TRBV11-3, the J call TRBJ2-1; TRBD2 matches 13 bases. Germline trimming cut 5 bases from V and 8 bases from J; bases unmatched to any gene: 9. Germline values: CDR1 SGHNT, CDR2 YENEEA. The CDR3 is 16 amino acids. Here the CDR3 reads CASSVPTSGGADEQFF. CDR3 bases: TGTGCCAGCAGCGTCCCCACTAGCGGGGGGGCGGATGAGCAGTTCTTC.

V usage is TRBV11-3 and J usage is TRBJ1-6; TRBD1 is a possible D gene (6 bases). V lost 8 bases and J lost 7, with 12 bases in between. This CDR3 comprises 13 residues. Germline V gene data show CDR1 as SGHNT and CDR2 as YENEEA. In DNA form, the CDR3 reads TGTGCCAGCGCCAGGGGAAAAAATTCACCCCTCCACTTT. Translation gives CASARGKNSPLHF.

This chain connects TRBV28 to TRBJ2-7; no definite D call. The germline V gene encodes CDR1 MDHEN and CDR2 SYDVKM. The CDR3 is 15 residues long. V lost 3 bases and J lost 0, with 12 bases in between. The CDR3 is CASSLVGQRSYEQYF. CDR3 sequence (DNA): TGTGCCAGCAGTTTGGTAGGCCAGCGCTCCTACGAGCAGTACTTC. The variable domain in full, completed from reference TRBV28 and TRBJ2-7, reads DVKVTQSSRYLVKRTGEKVFLECVQDMDHENMFWYRQDPGLGLRLIYFSYDVKMKEKGDIPEGYSVSREKKERFSLILESASTNQTSMYLCASSLVGQRSYEQYFGPGTRLTVT.

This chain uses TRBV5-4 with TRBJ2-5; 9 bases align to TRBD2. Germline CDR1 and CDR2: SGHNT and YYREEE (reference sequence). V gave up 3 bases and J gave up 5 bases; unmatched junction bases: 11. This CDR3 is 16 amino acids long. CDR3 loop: CASSSASGAGRETQYF. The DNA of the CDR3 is TGTGCCAGCAGCTCCGCTAGCGGGGCCGGCCGGGAGACCCAGTACTTC.

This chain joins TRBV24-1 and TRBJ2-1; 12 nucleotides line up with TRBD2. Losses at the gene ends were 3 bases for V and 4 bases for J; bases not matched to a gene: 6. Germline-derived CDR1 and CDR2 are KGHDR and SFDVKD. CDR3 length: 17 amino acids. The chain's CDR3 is CATSDTRTSGVYNEQFF. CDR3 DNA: TGTGCCACCAGTGATACCCGGACTAGCGGGGTTTACAATGAGCAGTTCTTC.

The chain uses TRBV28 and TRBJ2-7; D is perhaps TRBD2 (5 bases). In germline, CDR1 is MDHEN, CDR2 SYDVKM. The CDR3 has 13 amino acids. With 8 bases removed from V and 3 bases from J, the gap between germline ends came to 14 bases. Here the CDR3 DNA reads TGTGCCAGCTCCCCGACTACGCACTACGAGCAGTACTTC. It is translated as CASSPTTHYEQYF.

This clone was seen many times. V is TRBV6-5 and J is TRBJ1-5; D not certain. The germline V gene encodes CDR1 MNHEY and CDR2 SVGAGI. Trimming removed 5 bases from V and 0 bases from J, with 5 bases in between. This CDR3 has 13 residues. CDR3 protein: CASSSVSNQPQHF. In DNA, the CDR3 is TGTGCCAGCAGTAGCGTTAGCAATCAGCCCCAGCATTTT.

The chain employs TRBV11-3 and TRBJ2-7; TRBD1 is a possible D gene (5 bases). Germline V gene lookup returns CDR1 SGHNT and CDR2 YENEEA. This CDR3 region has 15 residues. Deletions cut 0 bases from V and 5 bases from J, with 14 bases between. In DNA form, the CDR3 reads TGTGCCAGCAGCTTAGATTTAGGGGTTTCCGACGAGCAGTACTTC. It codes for CASSLDLGVSDEQYF.